The clone carrying this T cell receptor (beta chain) was seen only a few times. Its matching antigen is unknown. Using a J-beta primer mix together with a sample-barcoded 5' primer, a second PCR was run for roughly 6 to 11 cycles. Tagging of each cDNA molecule was performed by a template-switch adaptor with 12 random nucleotides. TCRdb re-called the 5' RACE reads through MiXCR, storing one row per CDR3 protein. Among some 1,800,000 distinct CDR3 sequences listed, approximately 39% were seen once. The CDR3 has 15 amino acids. Per germline, CDR1 KGHDR and CDR2 SFDVKD. The V gene lost 3 bases and the J gene lost 8 bases, with 18 bases spanning the gap. The sample comes from a study of blood T cells in healthy people across ages. Each sample used at least 6 million PBMCs. Findings of the study overall: A roughly linear fall in TCR beta diversity per million T cells was seen with increasing age.

The chain links TRBV24-1 to TRBJ1-2, with TRBD1 as a possible D gene (5 bases). Sequenced input: blood. The source of this sequence is a human donor in good health. As DNA, the CDR3 is TGTGCCACCAGTGATGGCGGTACGGGGGTCGAGGGCTACACCTTC. Amino acid sequence: CATSDGGTGVEGYTF.